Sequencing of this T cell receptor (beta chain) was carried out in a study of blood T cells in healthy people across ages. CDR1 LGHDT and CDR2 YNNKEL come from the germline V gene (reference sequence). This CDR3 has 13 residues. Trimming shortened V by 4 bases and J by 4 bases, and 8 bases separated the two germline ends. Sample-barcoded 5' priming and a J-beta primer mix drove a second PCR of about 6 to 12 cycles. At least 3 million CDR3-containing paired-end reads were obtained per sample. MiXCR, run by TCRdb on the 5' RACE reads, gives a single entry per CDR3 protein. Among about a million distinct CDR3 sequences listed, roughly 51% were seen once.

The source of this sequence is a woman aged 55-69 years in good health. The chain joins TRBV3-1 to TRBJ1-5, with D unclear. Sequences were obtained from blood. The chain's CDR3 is CASSRGRNQPQHF. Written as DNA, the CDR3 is TGTGCCAGCAGCCGAGGACGGAATCAGCCCCAGCATTTT.